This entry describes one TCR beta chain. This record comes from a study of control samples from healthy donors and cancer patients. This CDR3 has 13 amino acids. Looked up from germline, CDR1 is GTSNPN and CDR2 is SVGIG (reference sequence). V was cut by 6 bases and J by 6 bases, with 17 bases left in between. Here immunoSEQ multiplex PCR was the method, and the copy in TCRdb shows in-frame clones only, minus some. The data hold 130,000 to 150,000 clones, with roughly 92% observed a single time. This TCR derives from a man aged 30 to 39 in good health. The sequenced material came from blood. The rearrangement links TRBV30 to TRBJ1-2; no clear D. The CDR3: CACSPGNLNGYTF. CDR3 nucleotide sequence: TGTGCCTGCTCACCAGGAAACCTAAATGGCTACACCTTC.